The present T cell receptor (beta chain) was sequenced within a study of blood T cell repertoires in COVID-19. Study at large: Donors in the United States, Italy and Spain gave samples during acute or convalescent COVID-19. Sources were T cells, B-cell-depleted T cells, or PBMCs; the material itself was cDNA or gDNA.

CDR3 length: 16 amino acids. Germline V gives CDR1 SEHNR, CDR2 FQNEAQ (reference sequence). J gave up 0 bases and V 5 bases, and 10 bases lay outside the gene matches. Original processing methods: Reference gene primers were amplified, and this amplification served to estimate nucleated cell counts. The protocol was immunoSEQ multiplex PCR, while the TCRdb copy is restricted to in-frame clones and leaves out a portion. That table supplies the V and J calls and clone size; D and trimming were determined from the DNA. The sample contains fewer than 300,000 clones, less than 85% of which appear only once.

The chain is built from TRBV7-9 and TRBJ2-7; the match to TRBD2 covers 7 bases. The sequenced material came from peripheral blood. The sequence was obtained from a woman aged 70-85 years with active or convalescent COVID-19. CDR3: CASSREGRGSSYEQYF. In nucleotides, the CDR3 is TGTGCCAGCAGCAGGGAGGGCCGGGGGAGCTCCTACGAGCAGTACTTC.